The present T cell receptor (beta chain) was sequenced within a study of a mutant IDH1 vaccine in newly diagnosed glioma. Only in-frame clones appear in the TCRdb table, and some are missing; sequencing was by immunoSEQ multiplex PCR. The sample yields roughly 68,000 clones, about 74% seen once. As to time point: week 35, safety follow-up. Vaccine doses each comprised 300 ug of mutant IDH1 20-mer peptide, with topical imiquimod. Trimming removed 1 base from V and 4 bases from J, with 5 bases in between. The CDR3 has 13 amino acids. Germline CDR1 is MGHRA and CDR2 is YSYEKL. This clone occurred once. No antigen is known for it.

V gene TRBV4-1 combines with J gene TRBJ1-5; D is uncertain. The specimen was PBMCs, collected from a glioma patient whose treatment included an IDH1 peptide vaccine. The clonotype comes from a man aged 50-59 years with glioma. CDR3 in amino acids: CASSQGRNQPQHF. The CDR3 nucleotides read TGCGCCAGCAGCCAAGGGCGGAATCAGCCCCAGCATTTT.